This T cell receptor (beta chain) was observed in a study of blood T cell repertoires in COVID-19 (dated by TCRdb to the early 2020s). At the level of the whole study: Samples from collaborators originated in the United States, Italy and Spain and spanned both the acute and convalescent phases of COVID-19. Where available, HLA class I and class II types were obtained from metadata supplied by the sample provider rather than from assay-based typing. The repertoires were released in a freely available public database intended as a resource for research on the immune response to SARS-CoV-2. Samples were obtained from the ongoing ImmuneRACE study (first 160 participants) and from some 1,200 subjects provided by 6 global collaborators. The material from the prospective study consisted of cDNA or gDNA derived from T cells, B-cell-depleted T cells, or PBMCs. Deeply sampled blood TCRbeta repertoires from subjects exposed to, actively infected with, or recovered from COVID-19 were included in the dataset. A de-identified subject ID, COVID-19 status, age in years and sex were almost always included in the sample metadata.

TCRbeta CDR3 regions were amplified from genomic DNA by means of the immunoSEQ Assay, a bias-controlled multiplex PCR. The original pipeline was this. Within the assay, amplification of reference gene primers was used to estimate how many nucleated cells each sample contained. To quantify the absolute abundance of each unique TCRbeta CDR3 rearrangement, sequence reads were collapsed and filtered. For each sample, productive Simpson clonality was calculated as the square root of Simpson's diversity index across productive rearrangements. The clones in this table, taken by TCRdb from immuneACCESS, are in-frame only. Not every clone is retained; where verified, under half of the shortfall comes from an unresolved V gene, and the cause of the rest is unknown. V and J calls and clone size are given by that table; D and trimming were obtained from the DNA. Recorded for this sample are 100,000 to 150,000 clones; 80% to 90% of them occurred a single time. The ten largest account for less than 20% of the sample.

As for this clone: Which antigen it targets is not known. Base qualities are missing; no much larger clone stands one base away.

The CDR3 contains 16 residues, cysteine and phenylalanine counted. The sequence is cut down to CDR3 DNA, 48 bases in frame from base 1. Each collaborating institution followed its own protocols to collect whole blood in K2EDTA tubes. Collaborator samples were shipped for TCRbeta analysis as frozen whole blood, isolated PBMCs, or DNA extracted from either sample type. The research as a whole found: Clinical and demographic metadata were provided uncurated, with the amount varying by source and participant.

The source of this sequence is a man aged 50-60 years with active or convalescent COVID-19. The chain is assembled from TRBV21-1 and TRBJ2-3; TRBD2, the D gene given by the table, was not confirmed from the DNA. TRBV21-1 is a pseudogene locus. The sequenced material came from peripheral blood. The bases are TGTGCCAGCAGCAAATTTCAGCGGGGCCACACAGATACGCAGTATTTT. Its protein reads: CASSKFQRGHTDTQYF.